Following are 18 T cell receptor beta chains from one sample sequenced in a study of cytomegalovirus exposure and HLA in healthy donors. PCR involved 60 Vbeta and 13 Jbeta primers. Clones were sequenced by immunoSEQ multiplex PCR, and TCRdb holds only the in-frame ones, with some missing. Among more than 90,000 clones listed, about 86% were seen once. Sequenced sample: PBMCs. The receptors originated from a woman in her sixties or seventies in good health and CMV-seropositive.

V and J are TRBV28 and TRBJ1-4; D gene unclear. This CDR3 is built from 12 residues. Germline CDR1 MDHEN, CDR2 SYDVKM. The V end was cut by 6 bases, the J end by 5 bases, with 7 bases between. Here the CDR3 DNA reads TGTGCCAGCAGGAGTAGCAATGAAAAACTGTTTTTT. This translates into CASRSSNEKLFF.

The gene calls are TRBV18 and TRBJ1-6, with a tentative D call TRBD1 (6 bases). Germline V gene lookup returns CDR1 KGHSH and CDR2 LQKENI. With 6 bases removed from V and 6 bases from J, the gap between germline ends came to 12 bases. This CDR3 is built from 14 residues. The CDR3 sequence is CASSSQGSNSPLHF. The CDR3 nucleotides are TGTGCCAGCTCGTCACAGGGTAGTAATTCACCCCTCCACTTT.

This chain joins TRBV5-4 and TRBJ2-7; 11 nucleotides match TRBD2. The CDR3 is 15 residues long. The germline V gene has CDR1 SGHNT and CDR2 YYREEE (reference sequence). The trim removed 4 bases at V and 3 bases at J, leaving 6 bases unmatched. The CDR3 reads CASSPGTSGIYEQYF. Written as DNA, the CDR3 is TGTGCCAGCAGCCCTGGGACTAGCGGAATCTACGAGCAGTACTTC.

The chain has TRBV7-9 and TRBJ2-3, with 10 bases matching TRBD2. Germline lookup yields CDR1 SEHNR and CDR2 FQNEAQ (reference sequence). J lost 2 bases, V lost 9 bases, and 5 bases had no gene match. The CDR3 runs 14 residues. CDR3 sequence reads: CASIAGGNTDTQYF. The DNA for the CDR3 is TGTGCCAGTATAGCGGGAGGCAACACAGATACGCAGTATTTT.

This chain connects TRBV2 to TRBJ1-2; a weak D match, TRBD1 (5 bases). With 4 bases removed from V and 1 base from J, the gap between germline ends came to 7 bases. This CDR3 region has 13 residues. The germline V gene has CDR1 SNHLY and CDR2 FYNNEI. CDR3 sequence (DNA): TGTGCCAGCAGTGGACAGTTTAACTATGGCTACACCTTC. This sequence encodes CASSGQFNYGYTF.

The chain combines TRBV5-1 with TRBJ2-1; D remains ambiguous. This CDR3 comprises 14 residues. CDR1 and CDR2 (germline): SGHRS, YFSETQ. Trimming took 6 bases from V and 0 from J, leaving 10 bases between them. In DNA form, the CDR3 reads TGCGCCAGCACCCTTTCCCCCTCCTACAATGAGCAGTTCTTC. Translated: CASTLSPSYNEQFF.

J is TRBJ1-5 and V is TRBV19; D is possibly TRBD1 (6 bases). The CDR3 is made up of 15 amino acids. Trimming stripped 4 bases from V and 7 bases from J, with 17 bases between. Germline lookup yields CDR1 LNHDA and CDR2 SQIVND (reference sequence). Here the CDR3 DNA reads TGTGCCAGTAGTAACCTCAGGGGCAGGGAGCAGCCCCAGCATTTT. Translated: CASSNLRGREQPQHF.

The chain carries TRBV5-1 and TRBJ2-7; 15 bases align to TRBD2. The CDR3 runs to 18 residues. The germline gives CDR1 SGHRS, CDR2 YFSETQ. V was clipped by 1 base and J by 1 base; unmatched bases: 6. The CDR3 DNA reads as TGCGCCAGCAGCTTGCGGACTAGCGGGAGGGCCAGGTCCTACGAGCAGTACTTC. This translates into CASSLRTSGRARSYEQYF.

CDR3 bases: TGTGCCAGCAGCTCTCTTCCGGGACAGGGGGATGAAAAACTGTTTTTT. This encodes CASSSLPGQGDEKLFF. The V and J genes are TRBV5-6 and TRBJ1-4; 11 positions match TRBD1. The CDR3 consists of 16 residues. V was pared by 3 bases and J by 6 bases, with 7 bases of the junction left unmatched. Germline V CDR1 and CDR2: SGHDT, YYEEEE. Together with reference TRBV5-6 and TRBJ1-4, the CDR3 gives the full variable domain: DAGVTQSPTHLIKTRGQQVTLRCSPKSGHDTVSWYQQALGQGPQFIFQYYEEEERQRGNFPDRFSGHQFPNYSSELNVNALLLGDSALYLCASSSLPGQGDEKLFFGSGTQLSVL.

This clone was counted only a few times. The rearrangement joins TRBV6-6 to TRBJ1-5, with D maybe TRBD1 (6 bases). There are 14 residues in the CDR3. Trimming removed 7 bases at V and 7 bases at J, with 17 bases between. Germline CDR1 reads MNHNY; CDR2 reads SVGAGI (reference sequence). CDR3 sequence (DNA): TGTGCCAGCAATCCGGGACACCCGATGCAGCCCCAGCATTTT. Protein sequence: CASNPGHPMQPQHF.

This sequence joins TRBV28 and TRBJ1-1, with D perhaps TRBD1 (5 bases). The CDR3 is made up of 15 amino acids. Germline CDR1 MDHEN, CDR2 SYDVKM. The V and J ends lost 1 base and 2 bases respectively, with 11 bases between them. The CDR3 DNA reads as TGTGCCAGCAGTTTATTCGGGGGACCTAACACTGAAGCTTTCTTT. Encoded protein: CASSLFGGPNTEAFF.

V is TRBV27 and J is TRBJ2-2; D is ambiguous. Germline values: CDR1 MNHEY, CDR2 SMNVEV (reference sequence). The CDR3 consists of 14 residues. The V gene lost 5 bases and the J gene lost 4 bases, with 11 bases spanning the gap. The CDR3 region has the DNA TGTGCCAGCAGTCAGCAGGTGGGCACCGGGGAGCTGTTTTTT. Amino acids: CASSQQVGTGELFF.

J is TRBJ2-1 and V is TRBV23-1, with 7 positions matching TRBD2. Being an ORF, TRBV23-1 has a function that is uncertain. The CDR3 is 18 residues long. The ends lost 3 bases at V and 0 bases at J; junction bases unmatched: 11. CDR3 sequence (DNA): TGCGCCAGCAGTCAGTCAGACTTAGCGGGTAGCTCCTACAATGAGCAGTTCTTC. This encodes CASSQSDLAGSSYNEQFF.

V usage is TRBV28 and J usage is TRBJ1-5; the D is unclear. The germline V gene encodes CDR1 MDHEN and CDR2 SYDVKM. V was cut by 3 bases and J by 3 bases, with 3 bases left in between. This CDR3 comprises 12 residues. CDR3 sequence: CASSFYNQPQHF. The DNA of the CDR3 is TGTGCCAGCAGTTTTTACAATCAGCCCCAGCATTTT.

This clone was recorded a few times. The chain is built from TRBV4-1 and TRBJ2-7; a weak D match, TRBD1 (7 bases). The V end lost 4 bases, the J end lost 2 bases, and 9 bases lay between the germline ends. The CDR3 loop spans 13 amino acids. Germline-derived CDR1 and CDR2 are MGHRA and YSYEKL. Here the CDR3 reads CASSRGTAYEQYF. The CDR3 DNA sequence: TGCGCCAGCAGCCGCGGGACAGCCTACGAGCAGTACTTC.

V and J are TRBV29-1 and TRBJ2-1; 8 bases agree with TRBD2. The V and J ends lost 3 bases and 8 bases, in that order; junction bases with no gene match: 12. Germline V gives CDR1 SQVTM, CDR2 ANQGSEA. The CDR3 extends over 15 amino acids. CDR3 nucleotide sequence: TGCAGCGTTGATCGTAGGAGCGGGAGAGGGGATGAGCAGTTCTTC. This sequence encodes CSVDRRSGRGDEQFF.

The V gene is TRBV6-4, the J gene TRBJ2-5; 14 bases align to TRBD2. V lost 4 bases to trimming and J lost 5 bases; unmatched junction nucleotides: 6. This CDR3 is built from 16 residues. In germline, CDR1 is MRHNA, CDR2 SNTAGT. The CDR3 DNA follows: TGTGCCAGCAGTGGAGGGACTAGCGGGAGCAGGGAGACCCAGTACTTC. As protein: CASSGGTSGSRETQYF.

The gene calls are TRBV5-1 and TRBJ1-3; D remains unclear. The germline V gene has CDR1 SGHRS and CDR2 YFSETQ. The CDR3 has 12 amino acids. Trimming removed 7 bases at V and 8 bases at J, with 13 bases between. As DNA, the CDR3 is TGCGCCAGCTCCCTACCCGGGGACACCATATATTTT. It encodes CASSLPGDTIYF.